Sequencing of this T cell receptor beta chain was carried out in a study of T-cell reconstitution after alpha-beta-depleted transplantation in children (TCRdb year 2016). In terms of the full investigation: T-cell immune reconstitution after TCRalphabeta/CD19-depleted allogeneic hematopoietic cell transplantation in children was quantitatively tracked in the study by means of TCR repertoire profiling. The investigation overall reported the following: The high TCRbeta diversity at day 60 in some patients was ascribed to recipient T cells and intrathymic progenitors that had survived conditioning. The frequencies of hyperexpanded clones fell over the following months, and after one year, T-cell counts and TCRbeta diversity were mostly attributed to newly produced T cells. About two months after transplant, the apparently early recovery of alphabetaT-cell counts reportedly depended on just several hundred clones that had expanded rapidly and came from non-depleted graft cells.

A remark on this clonotype: No antigen is known for it. Per-base qualities were not stored, and no clone one base away is much larger.

Interpreted using the paper, the treatment or condition label stands for: allogeneic hematopoietic cell transplantation with graft depleted of TCRalphabeta T cells and CD19 B cells. The children who served as transplant recipients had been given grafts of TCRalphabeta/CD19-depleted allogeneic hematopoietic cells. Library method: PCR. The sample was run on an Illumina HiSeq 2500. TCR library preparation used molecular barcoding, with unique molecular identifiers applied to normalize quantification of the TCRbeta repertoire. Starting from the raw public reads, TCRdb applied fastp trimming at Q25, assembled clones with MiXCR and retained in-frame beta chains. For every CDR3 protein sequence, its rows merge into one entry that carries the most common genes and DNA. The sample records about 200,000 distinct CDR3 sequences, about 7% of which are singletons. The ten largest clones represent 5.5% of the sample.

Germline trimming: 0 bases from V, 5 bases from J; junction bases outside gene matches: 7. The CDR3 covers 18 residues, taking in both the cysteine and the phenylalanine. Left in the record is the CDR3 DNA by itself, 54 bases read in frame from the first base. The germline V gene specifies MNHEY as CDR1 and SVGAGI as CDR2. The sequence was collected from a boy younger than 10 with acute lymphoblastic leukemia, due to receive a stem cell transplant. Sequencing used PBMCs, obtained before TCRalphabeta/CD19-depleted stem cell transplant. Here the chain combines TRBV6-5 and TRBJ2-3; 14 bases in the junction line up with TRBD2. The CDR3 loop reads CASSYSPGLAGERDTQYF. The DNA is as follows: TGTGCCAGCAGTTACTCTCCGGGACTAGCGGGAGAGAGAGATACGCAGTATTTT.